The rows below give T cell receptor beta chains drawn from one sample of a study of response to subunit inactivated influenza vaccine. TCRdb recomputed calls from the RT-PCR reads with MiXCR, one row per CDR3 protein. The table lists 800,000 to 1,000,000 distinct CDR3 sequences, about 20% of them singletons. Material: PBMCs from blood, obtained 5 days after vaccination. These receptors were taken from a man aged 45 to 65 who received an inactivated influenza vaccine. Each CDR3 is given with its conserved first and last residue. D genes are given only for firm matches. Only some rows state a clone size, as once, few, many or a class for expanded clones.

cdr3_length	d_call	v_call	j_call	clone_size	cdr3_nt	cdr3_aa
15	TRBD1	TRBV6-1	TRBJ2-1	few	TGTGCCAGCAGCAGGGGGAGAGGTGTCTACAATGAGCAGTTCTTC	CASSRGRGVYNEQFF
15	NA	TRBV5-1	TRBJ2-7	NA	TGCGCCAGCAGCTTGGCCACAGGGAACTCCTACGAGCAGTACTTC	CASSLATGNSYEQYF
15	TRBD1	TRBV7-7	TRBJ2-3	few	TGTGCCAGCAGCCGAACAGGGGGCCGGGCAGATACGCAGTATTTT	CASSRTGGRADTQYF
15	TRBD1	TRBV4-3	TRBJ2-1	NA	TGCGCCAGCAGCCAAGGACAGGGGGGGTTTAATGAGCAGTTCTTC	CASSQGQGGFNEQFF
15	NA	TRBV7-3	TRBJ2-1	NA	TGTGCCAGCAGCTTTGGGGTTACAGGGTACAATGAGCAGTTCTTC	CASSFGVTGYNEQFF
14	NA	TRBV3-1	TRBJ2-1	NA	TGTGCCAGCAGCCGGAGAGGTGCAAACAATGAGCAGTTCTTC	CASSRRGANNEQFF
13	NA	TRBV13	TRBJ2-3	few	TGTGCCAGCAGCTTAGAAGGTGCAGATACGCAGTATTTT	CASSLEGADTQYF
14	NA	TRBV28	TRBJ2-3	few	TGTGCCAGCGGTTTTGGGGGGAGCACAGATACGCAGTATTTT	CASGFGGSTDTQYF
13	NA	TRBV29-1	TRBJ2-4	few	TGCAGCGTCAGAAGGCTAGCCAAAAACATTCAGTACTTC	CSVRRLAKNIQYF
15	NA	TRBV7-2	TRBJ1-2	NA	TGTGCCAGCAGCGACCAACCACAGGCTAACTATGGCTACACCTTC	CASSDQPQANYGYTF
15	TRBD1	TRBV6-5	TRBJ1-6	NA	TGTGCCAGCAGTTACTCGGGGACAGCCAATTCACCCCTCCACTTT	CASSYSGTANSPLHF
15	NA	TRBV12-3/TRBV12-4	TRBJ1-1	NA	TGTGCCAGCAGTTCCCTCAACAGCCCGAACACTGAAGCTTTCTTT	CASSSLNSPNTEAFF
13	TRBD2	TRBV20-1	TRBJ2-3	NA	TGCAGTGCTAGAGACCCGGGGGGGGTAACGCAGTATTTT	CSARDPGGVTQYF
14	TRBD1	TRBV25-1	TRBJ2-1	few	TGTGCCAGCAGAGGGGACAGGGGTTGGGATGAGCAGTTCTTC	CASRGDRGWDEQFF
15	TRBD2	TRBV12-3/TRBV12-4	TRBJ2-1	NA	TGTGCCAGCAGTTCCCCCGGGCGGGAGGGCCGTGAGCAGTTCTTC	CASSSPGREGREQFF
17	NA	TRBV15	TRBJ1-5	few	TGTGCCACCAGCAGTCGCCGGGACCCAGATAGCAATCAGCCCCAGCATTTT	CATSSRRDPDSNQPQHF
11	NA	TRBV20-1	TRBJ1-1	many	TGCAGTGCTAGTTATATAAGTGAAGCTTTCTTT	CSASYISEAFF
14	NA	TRBV5-1	TRBJ2-7	many	TGTGCCAGCAGTTTAGACGGCAGGACCTACGAGCAGTACTTC	CASSLDGRTYEQYF
17	NA	TRBV4-2	TRBJ2-6	NA	TGTGCCAGCAGCCAAGGATCGGGGGAAGCTGGGGCCAACGTCCTGACTTTC	CASSQGSGEAGANVLTF
12	NA	TRBV20-1	TRBJ1-5	few	TGCAGTGCTAGAGTTGGGGGACAGCCCCAGCATTTT	CSARVGGQPQHF
14	TRBD2	TRBV20-1	TRBJ2-5	few	TGCAGTGCGGAAAAGGGACTAGCCGAAGAGACCCAGTACTTC	CSAEKGLAEETQYF
15	TRBD2	TRBV20-1	TRBJ2-1	NA	TGCAGTGCTGACCCCTTTGCGGGAGGACACAATGAGCAGTTCTTC	CSADPFAGGHNEQFF
12	TRBD1	TRBV20-1	TRBJ2-5	many	TGCAGTGCTAGACAGGGGGCTGAGACCCAGTACTTC	CSARQGAETQYF
14	NA	TRBV6-5	TRBJ1-1	many	TGTGCCAGCAGTTACGAGGCAGCTAACACTGAAGCTTTCTTT	CASSYEAANTEAFF
10	NA	TRBV20-1	TRBJ2-1	few	TGCAGTGCTTCGACCCCTGAGCAGTTCTTC	CSASTPEQFF
14	NA	TRBV7-9	TRBJ1-2	NA	TGTGCCAGCAGCGACCTTGGGGGCTACTATGGCTACACCTTC	CASSDLGGYYGYTF
15	NA	TRBV27	TRBJ2-7	NA	TGTGCCAGCAGTTTACGCCGGGTTAGGACCTACGAGCAGTACTTC	CASSLRRVRTYEQYF
14	NA	TRBV6-2/TRBV6-3	TRBJ2-7	NA	TGTGCCAGCAGTTACTCGGACTTATTATACGAGCAGTACTTC	CASSYSDLLYEQYF
16	NA	TRBV7-2	TRBJ2-6	NA	TGTGCCAGCAGCTTAGCTGGGGCCTATGGGGCCAACGTCCTGACTTTC	CASSLAGAYGANVLTF
15	TRBD1	TRBV5-1	TRBJ2-4	few	TGCGCCAGCAGCAAGACCGGGACAGGGCAAAACATTCAGTACTTC	CASSKTGTGQNIQYF
15	TRBD2	TRBV14	TRBJ2-1	NA	TGTGCCAGCAGCCAAGCAGCGGGGGGATTTAATGAGCAGTTCTTC	CASSQAAGGFNEQFF
14	NA	TRBV24-1	TRBJ1-5	NA	TGTGCCACCAGTGATACGGCGGGCCTTGGGCCCCAGCATTTT	CATSDTAGLGPQHF
13	NA	TRBV29-1	TRBJ1-1	few	TGCAGCGTTGGGCACGGCCAGAACACTGAAGCTTTCTTT	CSVGHGQNTEAFF
15	TRBD1	TRBV4-3	TRBJ2-7	NA	TGCGCCAGCAGCCAAGATAGGACAGGGTCTGCCGAGCAGTACTTC	CASSQDRTGSAEQYF
16	NA	TRBV27	TRBJ2-1	NA	TGTGCCAGCGGACCCGTGGGGGGAGAAGGTATCAATGAGCAGTTCTTC	CASGPVGGEGINEQFF
15	TRBD2	TRBV9	TRBJ2-5	NA	TGTGCCAGCGCCTTAGCGGGGACACCCGGGGAGACCCAGTACTTC	CASALAGTPGETQYF
14	TRBD1	TRBV12-3/TRBV12-4	TRBJ1-1	many	TGTGCCAATAAACCCGGGACAGACAACACTGAAGCTTTCTTT	CANKPGTDNTEAFF
13	TRBD2	TRBV4-2	TRBJ2-3	NA	TGTGCCAGCAGACGGGGGGGAGAAGATACGCAGTATTTT	CASRRGGEDTQYF
16	NA	TRBV14	TRBJ2-1	NA	TGTGCCAGCAGCCAACGGGGCGGGATCTCCTACAATGAGCAGTTCTTC	CASSQRGGISYNEQFF
15	NA	TRBV5-1	TRBJ2-5	few	TGCGCCAGCAGCCCCCGGCAGGCAGCCCAAGAGACCCAGTACTTC	CASSPRQAAQETQYF
12	TRBD1	TRBV20-1	TRBJ2-7	many	TGCAGTGCGCGGACAGGTCTCGTCGAGCAGTACTTC	CSARTGLVEQYF
16	TRBD2	TRBV12-5	TRBJ2-3	few	TGTGCTAGTGGTTTGGGACTAGCGGGGGGCCTAGATACGCAGTATTTT	CASGLGLAGGLDTQYF
17	TRBD1	TRBV6-2/TRBV6-3	TRBJ2-5	few	TGTGCCAGCAGTTACACTCCGGGACAGGGGGACGAAGAGACCCAGTACTTC	CASSYTPGQGDEETQYF
14	NA	TRBV20-1	TRBJ1-2	few	TGCAGTGCTAGAGACGGGGGATCGAACTATGGCTACACCTTC	CSARDGGSNYGYTF
15	TRBD2	TRBV20-1	TRBJ2-3	many	TGCAGTGCTTTATCAACTAGCGGGAGGGAAGATACGCAGTATTTT	CSALSTSGREDTQYF
15	TRBD2	TRBV7-8	TRBJ2-3	NA	TGTGCCAGCAGCTTTAGCGGGGGGGGGTCAGATACGCAGTATTTT	CASSFSGGGSDTQYF
15	NA	TRBV4-3	TRBJ2-3	few	TGCGCCAGCAGCCAGCTCCGCGGGGGCACAGATACGCAGTATTTT	CASSQLRGGTDTQYF
13	NA	TRBV7-9	TRBJ2-1	NA	TGTGCCAGCATAAAGATCCTTAGGAATGAGCAGTTCTTC	CASIKILRNEQFF
12	NA	TRBV4-2	TRBJ2-1	NA	TGTGCCAGCAGCCAGGGAGACGAAGAGCAGTTCTTC	CASSQGDEEQFF
16	TRBD2	TRBV6-2/TRBV6-3	TRBJ2-7	NA	TGTGCCAGCAGTTACTCGAGCGGGAGGCCCTCCTACGAGCAGTACTTC	CASSYSSGRPSYEQYF
14	TRBD1	TRBV5-1	TRBJ2-7	NA	TGCGCCAGCAGCATTGCAGGGGGACCCTACGAGCAGTACTTC	CASSIAGGPYEQYF
18	TRBD2	TRBV11-1	TRBJ2-3	once	TGTGCCAGCACCCCACCCTTGAGAGTAGCGGGGGGTGGAGATACGCAGTATTTT	CASTPPLRVAGGGDTQYF
14	NA	TRBV4-3	TRBJ1-4	few	TGCGCCAGCTCATCACAAACGACTAATGAAAAACTGTTTTTT	CASSSQTTNEKLFF